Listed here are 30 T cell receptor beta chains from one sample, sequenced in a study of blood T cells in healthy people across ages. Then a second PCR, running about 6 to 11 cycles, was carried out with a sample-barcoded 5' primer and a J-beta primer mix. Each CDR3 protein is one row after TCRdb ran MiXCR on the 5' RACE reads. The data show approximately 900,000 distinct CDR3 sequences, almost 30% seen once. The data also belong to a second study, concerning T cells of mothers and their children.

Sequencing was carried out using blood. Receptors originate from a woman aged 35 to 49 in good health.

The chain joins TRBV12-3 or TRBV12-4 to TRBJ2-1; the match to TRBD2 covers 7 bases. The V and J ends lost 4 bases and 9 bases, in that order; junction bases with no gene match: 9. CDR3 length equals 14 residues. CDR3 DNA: TGTGCCAGCAGTTCCGGACTAGTGGGAGGTGAGCAGTTCTTC. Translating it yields CASSSGLVGGEQFF.

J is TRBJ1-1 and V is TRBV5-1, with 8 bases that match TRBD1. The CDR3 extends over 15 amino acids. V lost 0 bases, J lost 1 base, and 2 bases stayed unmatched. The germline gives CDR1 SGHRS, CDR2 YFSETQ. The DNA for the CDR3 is TGCGCCAGCAGCTTGGGCGGACAGGGGAACACTGAAGCTTTCTTT. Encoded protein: CASSLGGQGNTEAFF. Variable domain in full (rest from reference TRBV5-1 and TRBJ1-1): KAGVTQTPRYLIKTRGQQVTLSCSPISGHRSVSWYQQTPGQGLQFLFEYFSETQRNKGNFPGRFSGRQFSNSRSEMNVSTLELGDSALYLCASSLGGQGNTEAFFGQGTRLTVV.

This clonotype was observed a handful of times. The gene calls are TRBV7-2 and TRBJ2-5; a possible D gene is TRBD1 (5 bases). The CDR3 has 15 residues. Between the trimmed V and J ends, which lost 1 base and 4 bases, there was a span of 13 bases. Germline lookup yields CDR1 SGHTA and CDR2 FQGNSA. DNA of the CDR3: TGTGCCAGCAGCTTAGATAAGGGGCACGGAGAGACCCAGTACTTC. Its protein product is CASSLDKGHGETQYF.

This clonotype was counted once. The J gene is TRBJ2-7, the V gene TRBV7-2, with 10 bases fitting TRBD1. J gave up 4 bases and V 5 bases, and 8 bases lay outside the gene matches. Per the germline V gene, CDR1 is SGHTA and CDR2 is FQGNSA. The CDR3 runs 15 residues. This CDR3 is CASSAIDRGRYEQYF. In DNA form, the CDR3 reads TGTGCCAGCAGCGCGATTGACAGGGGGCGATACGAGCAGTACTTC.

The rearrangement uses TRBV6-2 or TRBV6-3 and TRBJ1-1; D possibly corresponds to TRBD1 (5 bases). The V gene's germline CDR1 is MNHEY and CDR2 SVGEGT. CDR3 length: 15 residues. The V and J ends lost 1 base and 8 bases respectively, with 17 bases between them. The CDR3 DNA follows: TGTGCCAGCAGTTACTGGGGGACGCTCATTAGCGAAGCTTTCTTT. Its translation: CASSYWGTLISEAFF.

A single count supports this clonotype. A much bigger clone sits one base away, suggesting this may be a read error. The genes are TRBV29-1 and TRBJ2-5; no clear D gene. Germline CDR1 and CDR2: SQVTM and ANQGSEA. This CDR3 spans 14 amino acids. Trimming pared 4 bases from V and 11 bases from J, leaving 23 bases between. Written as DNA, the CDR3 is TGCAGCGTTGGCTCTAGAATCTCCTACAATGAGCAGTACTTC. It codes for CSVGSRISYNEQYF.

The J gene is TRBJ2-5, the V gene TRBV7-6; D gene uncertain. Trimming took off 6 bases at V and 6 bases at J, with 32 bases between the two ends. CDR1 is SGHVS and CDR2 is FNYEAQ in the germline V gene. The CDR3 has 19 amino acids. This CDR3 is CASRPPKFYDIEVGKTQYF. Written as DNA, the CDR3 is TGTGCCAGCAGACCCCCAAAGTTCTACGACATTGAGGTTGGGAAGACCCAGTACTTC.

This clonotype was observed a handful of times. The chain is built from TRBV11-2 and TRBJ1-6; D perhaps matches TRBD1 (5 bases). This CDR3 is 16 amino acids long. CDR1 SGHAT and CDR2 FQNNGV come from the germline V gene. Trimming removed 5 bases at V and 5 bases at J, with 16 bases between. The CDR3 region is CASSPRGTGNNSPLHF. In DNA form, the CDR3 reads TGTGCCAGCAGCCCACGGGGGACGGGGAATAATTCACCCCTCCACTTT.

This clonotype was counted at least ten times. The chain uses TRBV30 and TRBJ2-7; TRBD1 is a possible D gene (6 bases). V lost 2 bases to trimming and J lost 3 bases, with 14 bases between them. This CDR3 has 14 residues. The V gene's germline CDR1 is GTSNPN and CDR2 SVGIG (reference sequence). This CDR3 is CAWSPTGLIYEQYF. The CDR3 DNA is TGTGCCTGGAGTCCGACAGGTCTAATCTACGAGCAGTACTTC.

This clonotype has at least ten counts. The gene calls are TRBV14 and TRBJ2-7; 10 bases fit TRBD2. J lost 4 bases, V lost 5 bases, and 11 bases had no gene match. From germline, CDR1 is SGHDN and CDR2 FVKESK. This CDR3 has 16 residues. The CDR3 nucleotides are TGTGCCAGCAGCTACCTGGCTAGCGGGGGTCCGTACGAGCAGTACTTC. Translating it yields CASSYLASGGPYEQYF. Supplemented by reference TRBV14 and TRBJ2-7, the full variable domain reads EAGVTQFPSHSVIEKGQTVTLRCDPISGHDNLYWYRRVMGKEIKFLLHFVKESKQDESGMPNNRFLAERTGGTYSTLKVQPAELEDSGVYFCASSYLASGGPYEQYFGPGTRLTVT.

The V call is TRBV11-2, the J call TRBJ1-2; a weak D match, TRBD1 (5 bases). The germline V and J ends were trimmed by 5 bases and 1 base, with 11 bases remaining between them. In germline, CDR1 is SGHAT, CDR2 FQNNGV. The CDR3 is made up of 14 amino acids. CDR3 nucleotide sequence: TGTGCCAGCAGCCTACAGGAAGTTAACTATGGCTACACCTTC. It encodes CASSLQEVNYGYTF. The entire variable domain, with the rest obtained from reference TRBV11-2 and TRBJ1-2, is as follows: EAGVAQSPRYKIIEKRQSVAFWCNPISGHATLYWYQQILGQGPKLLIQFQNNGVVDDSQLPKDRFSAERLKGVDSTLKIQPAKLEDSAVYLCASSLQEVNYGYTFGSGTRLTVV.

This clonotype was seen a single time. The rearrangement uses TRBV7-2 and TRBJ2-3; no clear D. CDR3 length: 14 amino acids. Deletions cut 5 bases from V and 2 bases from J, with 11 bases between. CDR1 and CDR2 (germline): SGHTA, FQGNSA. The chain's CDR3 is CASSPPRVTDTQYF. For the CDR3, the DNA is TGTGCCAGCAGCCCTCCTAGGGTCACAGATACGCAGTATTTT.

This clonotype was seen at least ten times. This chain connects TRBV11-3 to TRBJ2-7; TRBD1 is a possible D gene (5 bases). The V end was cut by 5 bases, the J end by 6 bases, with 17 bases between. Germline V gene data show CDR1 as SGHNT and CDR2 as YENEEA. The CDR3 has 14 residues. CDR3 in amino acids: CASSAQGTRGEQYF. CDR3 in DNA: TGTGCCAGCAGCGCGCAGGGTACCCGTGGCGAGCAGTACTTC.

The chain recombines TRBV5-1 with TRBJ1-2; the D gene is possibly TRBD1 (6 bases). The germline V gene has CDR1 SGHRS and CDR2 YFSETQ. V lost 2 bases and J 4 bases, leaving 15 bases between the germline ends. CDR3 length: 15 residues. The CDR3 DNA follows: TGCGCCAGCAGCTTAATACAGGGTGTGGTCTATGGCTACACCTTC. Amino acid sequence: CASSLIQGVVYGYTF.

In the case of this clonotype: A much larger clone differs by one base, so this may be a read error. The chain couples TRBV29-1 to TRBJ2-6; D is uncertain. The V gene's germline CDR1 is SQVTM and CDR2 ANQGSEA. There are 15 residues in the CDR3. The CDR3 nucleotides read TGCAGCGTTGAAGCAGGAACCTCTGAGGCCAACGTCCTGACTTTC. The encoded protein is CSVEAGTSEANVLTF. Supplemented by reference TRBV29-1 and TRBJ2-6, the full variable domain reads SAVISQKPSRDICQRGTSLTIQCQVDSQVTMMFWYRQQPGQSLTLIATANQGSEATYESGFVIDKFPISRPNLTFSTLTVSNMSPEDSSIYLCSVEAGTSEANVLTFGAGSRLTVL.

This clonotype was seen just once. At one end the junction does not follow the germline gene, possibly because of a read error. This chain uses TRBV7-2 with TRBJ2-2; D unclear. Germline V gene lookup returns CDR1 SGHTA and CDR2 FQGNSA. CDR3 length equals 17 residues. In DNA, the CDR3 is TGTGCCAGCGGCTTAGGATCCAGGCTAGTAAACACCGGGGAGCTGTTTTTT. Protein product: CASGLGSRLVNTGELFF.

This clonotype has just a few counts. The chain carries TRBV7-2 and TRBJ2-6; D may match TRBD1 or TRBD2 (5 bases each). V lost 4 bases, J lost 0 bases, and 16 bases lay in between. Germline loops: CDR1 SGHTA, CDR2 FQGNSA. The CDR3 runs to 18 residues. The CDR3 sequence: CASSSPRGRRSGANVLTF. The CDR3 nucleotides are TGTGCCAGCAGCTCTCCGAGGGGCAGGCGCTCTGGGGCCAACGTCCTGACTTTC.

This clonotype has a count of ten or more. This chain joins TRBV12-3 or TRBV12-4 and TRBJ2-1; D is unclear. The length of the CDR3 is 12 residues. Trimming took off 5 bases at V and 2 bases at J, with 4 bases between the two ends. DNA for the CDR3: TGTGCCAGCAGTCTGACCTACAATGAGCAGTTCTTC. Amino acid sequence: CASSLTYNEQFF.

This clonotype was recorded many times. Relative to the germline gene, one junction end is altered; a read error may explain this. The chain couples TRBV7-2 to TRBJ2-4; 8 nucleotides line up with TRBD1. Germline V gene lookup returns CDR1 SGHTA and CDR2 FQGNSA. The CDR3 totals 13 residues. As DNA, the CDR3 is TGCGCCAGCAGGGGGACAGGAGAAAACATTCAGTACTTC. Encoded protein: CASRGTGENIQYF.

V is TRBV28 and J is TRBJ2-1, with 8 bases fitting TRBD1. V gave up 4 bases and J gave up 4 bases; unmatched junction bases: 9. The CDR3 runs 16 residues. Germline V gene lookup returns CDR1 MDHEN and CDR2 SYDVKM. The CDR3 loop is CASSSTRQGSYNEQFF. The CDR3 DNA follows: TGTGCCAGCAGTTCCACTCGACAGGGGAGTTACAATGAGCAGTTCTTC.

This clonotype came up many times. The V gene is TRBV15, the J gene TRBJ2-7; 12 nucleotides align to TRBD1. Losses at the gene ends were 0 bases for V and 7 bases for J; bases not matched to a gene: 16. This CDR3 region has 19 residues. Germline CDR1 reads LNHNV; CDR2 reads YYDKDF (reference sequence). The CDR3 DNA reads TGTGCCACCAGCAGAGATTCATTTAGTGGGGGACAGGGGGCTGGGGAGCAGTACTTC. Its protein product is CATSRDSFSGGQGAGEQYF.

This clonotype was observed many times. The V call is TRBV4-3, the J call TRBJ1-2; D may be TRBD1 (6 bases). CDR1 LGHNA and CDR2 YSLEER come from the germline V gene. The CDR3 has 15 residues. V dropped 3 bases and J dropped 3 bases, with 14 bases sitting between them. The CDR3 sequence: CASSQDFDRHYGYTF. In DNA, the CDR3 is TGCGCCAGCAGCCAGGACTTCGACAGGCACTATGGCTACACCTTC.

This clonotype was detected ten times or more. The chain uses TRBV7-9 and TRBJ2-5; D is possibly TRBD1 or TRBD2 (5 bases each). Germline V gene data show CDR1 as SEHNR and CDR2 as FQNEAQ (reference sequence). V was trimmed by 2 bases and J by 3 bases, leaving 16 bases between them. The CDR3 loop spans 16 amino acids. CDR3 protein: CASSLLWELGEETQYF. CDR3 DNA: TGTGCCAGCAGCTTATTATGGGAGCTAGGGGAAGAGACCCAGTACTTC.

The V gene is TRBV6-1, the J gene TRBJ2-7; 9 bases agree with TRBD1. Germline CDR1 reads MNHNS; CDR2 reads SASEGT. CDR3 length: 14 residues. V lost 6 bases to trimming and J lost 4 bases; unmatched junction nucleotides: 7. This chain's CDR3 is CASRVTGGAYEQYF. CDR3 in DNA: TGTGCCAGCAGGGTAACAGGGGGCGCTTACGAGCAGTACTTC.

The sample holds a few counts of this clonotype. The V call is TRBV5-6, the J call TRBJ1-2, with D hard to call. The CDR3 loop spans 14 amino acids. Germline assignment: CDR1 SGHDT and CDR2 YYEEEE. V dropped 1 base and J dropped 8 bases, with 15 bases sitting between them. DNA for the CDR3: TGTGCCAGCAGCTTGCAGTCCGGGTTCACAGGCTACACCTTC. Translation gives CASSLQSGFTGYTF.

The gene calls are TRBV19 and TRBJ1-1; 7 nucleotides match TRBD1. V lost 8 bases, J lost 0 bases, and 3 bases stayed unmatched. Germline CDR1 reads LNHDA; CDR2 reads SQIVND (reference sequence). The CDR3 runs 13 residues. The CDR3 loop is CASRDSMNTEAFF. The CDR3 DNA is TGTGCCAGTCGGGACAGTATGAACACTGAAGCTTTCTTT.

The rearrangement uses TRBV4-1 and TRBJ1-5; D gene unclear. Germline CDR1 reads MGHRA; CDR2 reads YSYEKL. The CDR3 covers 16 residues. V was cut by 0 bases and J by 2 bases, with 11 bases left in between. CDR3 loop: CASSQDDLEGNQPQHF. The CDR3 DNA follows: TGCGCCAGCAGCCAAGATGACCTAGAGGGCAATCAGCCCCAGCATTTT.

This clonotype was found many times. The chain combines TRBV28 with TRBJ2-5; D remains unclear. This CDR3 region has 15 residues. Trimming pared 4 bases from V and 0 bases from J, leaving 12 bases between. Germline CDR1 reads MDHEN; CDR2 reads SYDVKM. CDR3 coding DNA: TGTGCCAGCAGTTCCCGTATGGAGTACCAAGAGACCCAGTACTTC. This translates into CASSSRMEYQETQYF.

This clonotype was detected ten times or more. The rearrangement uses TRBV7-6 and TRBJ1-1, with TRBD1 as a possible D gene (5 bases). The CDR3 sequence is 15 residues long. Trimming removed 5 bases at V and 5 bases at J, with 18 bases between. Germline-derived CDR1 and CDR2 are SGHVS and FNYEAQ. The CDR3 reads CASSQGRGKGTEAFF. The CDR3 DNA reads TGTGCCAGCAGCCAAGGAAGGGGTAAGGGTACTGAAGCTTTCTTT.

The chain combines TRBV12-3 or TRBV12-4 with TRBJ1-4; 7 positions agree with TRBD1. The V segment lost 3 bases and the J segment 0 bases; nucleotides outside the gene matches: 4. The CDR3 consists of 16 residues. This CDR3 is CASSFGRGATNEKLFF. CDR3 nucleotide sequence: TGTGCCAGCAGTTTTGGCAGGGGGGCAACTAATGAAAAACTGTTTTTT.